This is a list of T cell receptor beta chains from one sample in a study of OX40 agonist ivuxolimab in advanced cancers. Clones were sequenced by immunoSEQ multiplex PCR, and TCRdb holds only the in-frame ones, with some missing. The sample holds about 20,000 clones; around nine tenths are singletons and the top ten take approximately 23%. Specimen: CD4+ or CD8+ T cells sorted from blood, collected in a trial of the OX40 agonist ivuxolimab. The origin of the receptors is an adult with an advanced solid tumor such as melanoma, head and neck, liver or kidney cancer. The CDR3 runs from the conserved cysteine through the conserved F or W. A D gene is named only where the DNA matches it firmly. Part of the rows lack a size; the others show once, few, many or a class for expanded clones.

D,V,length,J,size,DNA,CDR3
NA,TRBV2,16,TRBJ1-6,NA,TGTGCCAGCGGATTGGTACGGGGGGGAGGGAATTCACCCCTCCACTTT,CASGLVRGGGNSPLHF
NA,TRBV4-3,14,TRBJ1-2,NA,TGCGCCAGCAGCCAAGGTCGGGGGGTCTATGGCTACACCTTC,CASSQGRGVYGYTF
NA,TRBV20-1,11,TRBJ2-1,NA,TGCAGTGCGACTATACTCAATGAGCAGTTCTTC,CSATILNEQFF
TRBD1,TRBV9,17,TRBJ2-2,NA,TGTGCCAGCAGCGTAGCCGGGGGACAGGGGATCGCCGGGGAGCTGTTTTTT,CASSVAGGQGIAGELFF
NA,TRBV6-5,12,TRBJ2-7,NA,TGTGCCAGCAGTTACTTGGCCTACGAGCAGTACTTC,CASSYLAYEQYF
NA,TRBV4-1,14,TRBJ2-7,NA,TGCGCCAGCAGCCACCCGACAGGCCTCTACGAGCAGTACTTC,CASSHPTGLYEQYF
NA,TRBV4-1,13,TRBJ2-7,once,TGCGCCAGCAGCCCGAGGGGCTCCTACGAGCAGTACTTC,CASSPRGSYEQYF
NA,TRBV14,15,TRBJ1-3,NA,TGTGCCAGCAGCCTCGACAGGAGCTCTGGAAACACCATATATTTT,CASSLDRSSGNTIYF
NA,TRBV9,14,TRBJ2-3,NA,TGTGCCAGCAGCGTCGGGGTGCCCACAGATACGCAGTATTTT,CASSVGVPTDTQYF
NA,TRBV9,14,TRBJ1-1,NA,TGTGCCAGCAGCGTAGCTGGGGAGGCGGCTGAAGCTTTCTTT,CASSVAGEAAEAFF
NA,TRBV5-1,13,TRBJ2-5,NA,TGCGCCAGCAGCTTGGGGGGGTCCGAGACCCAGTACTTC,CASSLGGSETQYF
TRBD1,TRBV5-4,16,TRBJ2-2,NA,TGTGCCAGCAGCCCCGTACAGGGGGACGACACCGGGGAGCTGTTTTTT,CASSPVQGDDTGELFF
NA,TRBV7-6,17,TRBJ2-4,NA,TGTGCCAGCAGCTTAACTCCCCGGGGGACTTCCAAAAACATTCAGTACTTC,CASSLTPRGTSKNIQYF
NA,TRBV5-6,15,TRBJ1-5,NA,TGTGCCAGCAGCTTGGCAGGAAGTAGCAATCAGCCCCAGCATTTT,CASSLAGSSNQPQHF
NA,TRBV6-5,14,TRBJ2-3,NA,TGTGCCAGCAGTGCTAGTCAACTCACAGATACGCAGTATTTT,CASSASQLTDTQYF
TRBD1,TRBV4-1,13,TRBJ2-7,NA,TGCGCCACTGGACCCGGGACAGGCGGCGAGCAGTACTTC,CATGPGTGGEQYF
NA,TRBV11-2,14,TRBJ2-7,NA,TGTGCCAGCAGCACACGACAGGACAGCTACGAGCAGTACTTC,CASSTRQDSYEQYF
NA,TRBV6-5,10,TRBJ2-7,NA,TGTGCCAGCACCGGATACGAGCAGTACTTC,CASTGYEQYF
NA,TRBV19,14,TRBJ1-2,NA,TGTGCCAGTTATCGGGACCGCGGTAACTATGGCTACACCTTC,CASYRDRGNYGYTF
NA,TRBV2,16,TRBJ1-5,NA,TGTGCCAGCAGTGATGGCACAGGTTATAGCAATCAGCCCCAGCATTTT,CASSDGTGYSNQPQHF
TRBD1,TRBV13,14,TRBJ2-7,NA,TGTGCCAGCAGCTACGGCAGGGGGTCCTACGAGCAGTACTTC,CASSYGRGSYEQYF
TRBD2,TRBV7-7,15,TRBJ2-3,NA,TGTGCCAGCAGCTCCCGGGGGGGGGCCGGTGATACGCAGTATTTT,CASSSRGGAGDTQYF
NA,TRBV6-6,14,TRBJ2-7,NA,TGTGCCAGCAGTTACGGGGGGACAGCCTACGAGCAGTACTTC,CASSYGGTAYEQYF